This is a list of T cell receptor beta chains from one sample in a study of radiotherapy plus CTLA-4 blockade in lung cancer. Method: immunoSEQ multiplex PCR; TCRdb's copy keeps in-frame clones and lacks some. This table has roughly 70,000 clones, around 87% appearing once. This specimen was peripheral blood, taken from a patient treated with radiotherapy plus ipilimumab. Source of these receptors: a human donor with non-small cell lung cancer that progressed on radiotherapy plus ipilimumab. CDR3s include the opening cysteine and the closing phenylalanine or tryptophan. Fields, in order: clone size, J gene, V gene, D gene, CDR3 protein, CDR3 DNA. D genes are given only for firm matches. Clone sizes are given selectively: once, few, many, or a class where the clone is expanded.

abundance: -
j_gene: TRBJ2-1
v_gene: TRBV5-8
d_gene: -
CDR3aa: CASRLQVGYNEQFF
CDR3nt: TGTGCCAGCAGGTTACAGGTGGGGTACAATGAGCAGTTCTTC

abundance: -
j_gene: TRBJ2-4
v_gene: TRBV5-1
d_gene: TRBD2
CDR3aa: CASSSRLAGTHIQYF
CDR3nt: TGCGCCAGCAGCTCGCGCCTAGCGGGTACCCACATTCAGTACTTC

abundance: -
j_gene: TRBJ2-1
v_gene: TRBV5-1
d_gene: -
CDR3aa: CASSLVLVENNEQFF
CDR3nt: TGCGCCAGCAGCTTGGTTTTGGTAGAGAACAATGAGCAGTTCTTC

abundance: -
j_gene: TRBJ1-4
v_gene: TRBV5-6
d_gene: -
CDR3aa: CASSLGTWGEKLFF
CDR3nt: TGTGCCAGCAGCTTGGGGACCTGGGGGGAAAAACTGTTTTTT

abundance: -
j_gene: TRBJ2-3
v_gene: TRBV10-3
d_gene: -
CDR3aa: CAISDRDSTDTQYF
CDR3nt: TGTGCCATCAGTGACCGGGATAGCACAGATACGCAGTATTTT

abundance: once
j_gene: TRBJ2-3
v_gene: TRBV11-3
d_gene: TRBD2
CDR3aa: CASSLAGVGTDTQYF
CDR3nt: TGTGCCAGCAGCCTAGCGGGAGTTGGCACAGATACGCAGTATTTT

abundance: -
j_gene: TRBJ2-3
v_gene: TRBV5-4
d_gene: TRBD1
CDR3aa: CASSRQGESTDTQYF
CDR3nt: TGTGCCAGCAGCCGACAGGGGGAGAGCACAGATACGCAGTATTTT

abundance: once
j_gene: TRBJ2-2
v_gene: TRBV10-1
d_gene: -
CDR3aa: CASSTILGPGELFF
CDR3nt: TGCGCCAGCAGTACCATCTTAGGGCCCGGGGAGCTGTTTTTT

abundance: -
j_gene: TRBJ2-7
v_gene: TRBV19
d_gene: -
CDR3aa: CASSIRSVSPSYEQYF
CDR3nt: TGTGCCAGTAGTATACGATCCGTCTCGCCTTCCTACGAGCAGTACTTC

abundance: -
j_gene: TRBJ1-2
v_gene: TRBV7-2
d_gene: -
CDR3aa: CASSRNGIGGYTF
CDR3nt: TGTGCCAGCAGCCGAAATGGGATTGGTGGCTACACCTTC

abundance: -
j_gene: TRBJ1-1
v_gene: TRBV18
d_gene: -
CDR3aa: CASSPRDGTEAFF
CDR3nt: TGTGCCAGCTCACCACGGGACGGCACTGAAGCTTTCTTT

abundance: -
j_gene: TRBJ2-1
v_gene: TRBV5-4
d_gene: -
CDR3aa: CASSLVTNNEQFF
CDR3nt: TGTGCCAGCAGCTTGGTAACTAACAATGAGCAGTTCTTC

abundance: -
j_gene: TRBJ2-1
v_gene: TRBV10-2
d_gene: -
CDR3aa: CASSVLVEQFF
CDR3nt: TGCGCCAGCAGTGTTCTGGTTGAGCAGTTCTTC

abundance: -
j_gene: TRBJ1-1
v_gene: TRBV13
d_gene: TRBD1
CDR3aa: CASSLTYRGMNTEAFF
CDR3nt: TGTGCCAGCAGCTTAACCTACAGGGGTATGAACACTGAAGCTTTCTTT

abundance: -
j_gene: TRBJ2-5
v_gene: TRBV5-4
d_gene: -
CDR3aa: CASGRGDQETQYF
CDR3nt: TGTGCCAGCGGTAGGGGGGACCAAGAGACCCAGTACTTC

abundance: -
j_gene: TRBJ2-2
v_gene: TRBV6-1
d_gene: TRBD1
CDR3aa: CASSRDRVTAGELFF
CDR3nt: TGTGCCAGCAGTCGGGACAGGGTGACAGCCGGGGAGCTGTTTTTT

abundance: -
j_gene: TRBJ1-2
v_gene: TRBV19
d_gene: -
CDR3aa: CASSIMSMNGYTF
CDR3nt: TGTGCCAGTAGTATTATGTCCATGAATGGCTACACCTTC

abundance: -
j_gene: TRBJ1-2
v_gene: TRBV13
d_gene: -
CDR3aa: CASSLVEGVGNGYTF
CDR3nt: TGTGCCAGCAGCTTAGTTGAGGGAGTAGGAAATGGCTACACCTTC

abundance: -
j_gene: TRBJ2-1
v_gene: TRBV28
d_gene: -
CDR3aa: CASSVLGGEQFF
CDR3nt: TGTGCCAGCAGCGTATTGGGCGGTGAGCAGTTCTTC

abundance: -
j_gene: TRBJ2-1
v_gene: TRBV29-1
d_gene: TRBD1
CDR3aa: CSVPGTGTYNEQFF
CDR3nt: TGCAGCGTTCCCGGGACAGGGACTTACAATGAGCAGTTCTTC

abundance: -
j_gene: TRBJ1-5
v_gene: TRBV7-9
d_gene: -
CDR3aa: CASSLNNQPQHF
CDR3nt: TGTGCCAGCAGCTTAAACAATCAGCCCCAGCATTTT

abundance: -
j_gene: TRBJ2-5
v_gene: TRBV7-6
d_gene: TRBD2
CDR3aa: CASSLPWNSGREETQYF
CDR3nt: TGTGCCAGCAGCTTACCCTGGAATAGCGGGAGAGAAGAGACCCAGTACTTC

abundance: once
j_gene: TRBJ2-3
v_gene: TRBV19
d_gene: TRBD2
CDR3aa: CASRSGAGGPDTQYF
CDR3nt: TGTGCCAGTAGGTCAGGAGCGGGAGGGCCAGATACGCAGTATTTT

abundance: -
j_gene: TRBJ1-2
v_gene: TRBV4-1
d_gene: -
CDR3aa: CASSPEHSYGYTF
CDR3nt: TGCGCCAGCAGCCCGGAACACAGCTATGGCTACACCTTC

abundance: -
j_gene: TRBJ1-5
v_gene: TRBV28
d_gene: -
CDR3aa: CASSLFRVGQPQHF
CDR3nt: TGTGCCAGCAGTTTATTCAGGGTAGGGCAGCCCCAGCATTTT

abundance: -
j_gene: TRBJ2-2
v_gene: TRBV7-2
d_gene: -
CDR3aa: CASSLVGGDTGELFF
CDR3nt: TGTGCCAGCAGCTTAGTAGGCGGAGACACCGGGGAGCTGTTTTTT

abundance: -
j_gene: TRBJ1-5
v_gene: TRBV5-1
d_gene: -
CDR3aa: CASSPDGQANQPQHF
CDR3nt: TGCGCCAGCAGCCCGGACGGACAAGCAAATCAGCCCCAGCATTTT

abundance: few
j_gene: TRBJ1-1
v_gene: TRBV12-5
d_gene: -
CDR3aa: CASGLKGEAFF
CDR3nt: TGTGCTAGTGGTTTGAAGGGGGAAGCTTTCTTT

abundance: -
j_gene: TRBJ2-7
v_gene: TRBV29-1
d_gene: TRBD1
CDR3aa: CSVTGTGPYEQYF
CDR3nt: TGCAGCGTCACCGGGACAGGGCCCTACGAGCAGTACTTC

abundance: -
j_gene: TRBJ2-2
v_gene: TRBV11-1
d_gene: -
CDR3aa: CASSSLSAGNTGELFF
CDR3nt: TGTGCCAGCAGCAGCTTATCGGCGGGGAACACCGGGGAGCTGTTTTTT

abundance: once
j_gene: TRBJ1-2
v_gene: TRBV6-5
d_gene: -
CDR3aa: CASSYPDGYGYTF
CDR3nt: TGTGCCAGCAGTTACCCGGACGGCTATGGCTACACCTTC

abundance: -
j_gene: TRBJ2-1
v_gene: TRBV6-6
d_gene: -
CDR3aa: CASSSLGPNYNEQFF
CDR3nt: TGTGCCAGCAGCTCGTTGGGACCTAACTACAATGAGCAGTTCTTC

abundance: once
j_gene: TRBJ2-1
v_gene: TRBV5-1
d_gene: -
CDR3aa: CASSSLIQSSYNEQFF
CDR3nt: TGCGCCAGCAGCTCGTTGATTCAGAGCTCCTACAATGAGCAGTTCTTC

abundance: -
j_gene: TRBJ2-5
v_gene: TRBV5-4
d_gene: TRBD1
CDR3aa: CASSPTGEETQYF
CDR3nt: TGTGCCAGCAGTCCGACAGGGGAAGAGACCCAGTACTTC

abundance: -
j_gene: TRBJ1-1
v_gene: TRBV10-3
d_gene: -
CDR3aa: CAAKKAADTEAFF
CDR3nt: TGTGCCGCAAAGAAGGCGGCCGACACTGAAGCTTTCTTT

abundance: -
j_gene: TRBJ2-1
v_gene: TRBV7-2
d_gene: -
CDR3aa: CASSHQISNEQFF
CDR3nt: TGTGCCAGCAGCCACCAGATCTCCAATGAGCAGTTCTTC

abundance: once
j_gene: TRBJ1-2
v_gene: TRBV28
d_gene: -
CDR3aa: CASSLGGALTYGYTF
CDR3nt: TGTGCCAGCAGTTTGGGGGGAGCCCTAACCTATGGCTACACCTTC

abundance: -
j_gene: TRBJ1-5
v_gene: TRBV28
d_gene: -
CDR3aa: CASHLTGPHQPQHF
CDR3nt: TGTGCCTCCCACTTGACAGGACCGCATCAGCCCCAGCATTTT

abundance: -
j_gene: TRBJ2-5
v_gene: TRBV2
d_gene: TRBD2
CDR3aa: CASAGAGEETQYF
CDR3nt: TGTGCCAGCGCGGGAGCGGGGGAAGAGACCCAGTACTTC

abundance: -
j_gene: TRBJ2-7
v_gene: TRBV2
d_gene: -
CDR3aa: CASSEEGWSSYEQYF
CDR3nt: TGTGCCAGCAGTGAAGAAGGTTGGAGCTCCTACGAGCAGTACTTC

abundance: few
j_gene: TRBJ2-3
v_gene: TRBV30
d_gene: -
CDR3aa: CAWSEPAGTGTQYF
CDR3nt: TGTGCCTGGAGTGAGCCCGCAGGTACGGGTACGCAGTATTTT

abundance: -
j_gene: TRBJ2-1
v_gene: TRBV11-3
d_gene: TRBD1
CDR3aa: CASSLGTVKYNEQFF
CDR3nt: TGTGCCAGCAGCCTTGGGACAGTAAAATACAATGAGCAGTTCTTC